This T cell receptor beta chain was observed in a study of blood T cell repertoires in COVID-19. Study information: Donors in the United States, Italy and Spain gave samples during acute or convalescent COVID-19. From T cells, B-cell-depleted T cells, or PBMCs came the material, which was cDNA or gDNA.

Original handling: Amplification of reference gene primers was used by the study to estimate nucleated cell counts. This table comes from immunoSEQ multiplex PCR, and its TCRdb copy is limited to in-frame clones, with some not included. From that table come the V and J calls and clone size; the DNA was used to work out D and trimming. The sample has a few hundred thousand clones, roughly 85% seen once. Germline CDR1 reads MNHEY; CDR2 reads SMNVEV (reference sequence). V was clipped by 6 bases and J by 5 bases; unmatched bases: 7. The CDR3 is 15 amino acids. This receptor was obtained from a woman between 18 and 29 years old with acute or convalescent COVID-19. The chain combines TRBV27 with TRBJ1-1; 12 bases map to TRBD1. The sample was peripheral blood. The CDR3 reads CASSDGTGGRTEAFF. In DNA form, the CDR3 reads TGTGCCAGCAGCGATGGGACAGGGGGCAGGACTGAAGCTTTCTTT.